The 3 T cell receptor beta chains below come from one sample, sequenced in a study of CD4 T cells in relation to SARS-CoV-2 and coronaviruses. Generated by immunoSEQ multiplex PCR, the TCRdb table keeps only in-frame clones and is missing some. The sample consists of 26,000 or so clones, around 76% of them appearing once. CD4+ T cells from unexposed donors were obtained before the COVID-19 pandemic (2011-2018). After ten to eleven days of culture, CD4+ T cells were isolated. These TCRs are of unknown antigen specificity. The sequenced sample was CD4+ T cells from PBMCs, cultured in vitro. The origin of the receptors is a human donor in good health.

The chain joins TRBV6-2 or TRBV6-3 to TRBJ1-3; 7 positions agree with TRBD1. There are 19 residues in the CDR3. Germline V lookup: CDR1 MNHEY, CDR2 SVGEGT. V lost 5 bases and J lost 3; bases outside the gene matches: 19. CDR3 region: CASSTRSFRGSMRGNTIYF. CDR3 nucleotides: TGTGCCAGCAGTACCCGGTCATTCAGGGGGTCGATGCGTGGAAACACCATATATTTT.

The chain combines TRBV19 with TRBJ1-1; 7 nucleotides align to TRBD1. V was clipped by 9 bases and J by 5 bases; unmatched bases: 6. The CDR3 sequence is 12 residues long. Looked up from germline, CDR1 is LNHDA and CDR2 is SQIVND (reference sequence). CDR3 protein: CASAGGFTEAFF. In nucleotides, the CDR3 is TGTGCCAGCGCAGGGGGTTTTACTGAAGCTTTCTTT.

V gene TRBV19 combines with J gene TRBJ1-1; TRBD1 matches 7 bases. The junction had 7 bases not matched to a gene; V was cut back by 8 bases and J by 1 base. Germline V gives CDR1 LNHDA, CDR2 SQIVND (reference sequence). The CDR3 runs 14 residues. CDR3 DNA sequence: TGTGCCAGTGGGATGGGACAGCAGAACACTGAAGCTTTCTTT. Its translation: CASGMGQQNTEAFF. Variable domain in full (rest from reference TRBV19 and TRBJ1-1): DGGITQSPKYLFRKEGQNVTLSCEQNLNHDAMYWYRQDPGQGLRLIYYSQIVNDFQKGDIAEGYSVSREKKESFPLTVTSAQKNPTAFYLCASGMGQQNTEAFFGQGTRLTVV.